This T cell receptor beta chain originates from a study of blood T cells in healthy people across ages. Study at large: Per two T cells, template switching captured roughly one barcoded beta molecule. Study observations and caveats: The CMV status of each donor remained undetermined, and this could have confounded shifts in expanded clonotypes. TCR beta diversity, measured per million T cells, fell in a roughly linear way with age.

In regard to this clonotype: Antigen unknown.

Combining a sample-barcoded 5' primer with a J-beta primer mix, a second PCR ran for 7 to 11 cycles. In TCRdb, the 5' RACE reads were re-called with MiXCR into one record per CDR3 protein. The sample lists 540,000 or so distinct CDR3 sequences; 25% to 30% were seen once. Per-sample PBMC isolation yielded at least 7 million cells. This CDR3 spans 14 amino acids. Germline CDR1 LNHNV, CDR2 YYDKDF (reference sequence). V gave up 0 bases and J gave up 7 bases; unmatched junction bases: 5. The receptor's source is a woman aged 70-85 years in good health. The specimen was blood. J is TRBJ2-7 and V is TRBV15; 8 nucleotides align to TRBD1. Written as DNA, the CDR3 is TGTGCCACCAGCAGAGATCAGGGGGCAAGGGAGCAGTACTTC. This translates into CATSRDQGAREQYF.